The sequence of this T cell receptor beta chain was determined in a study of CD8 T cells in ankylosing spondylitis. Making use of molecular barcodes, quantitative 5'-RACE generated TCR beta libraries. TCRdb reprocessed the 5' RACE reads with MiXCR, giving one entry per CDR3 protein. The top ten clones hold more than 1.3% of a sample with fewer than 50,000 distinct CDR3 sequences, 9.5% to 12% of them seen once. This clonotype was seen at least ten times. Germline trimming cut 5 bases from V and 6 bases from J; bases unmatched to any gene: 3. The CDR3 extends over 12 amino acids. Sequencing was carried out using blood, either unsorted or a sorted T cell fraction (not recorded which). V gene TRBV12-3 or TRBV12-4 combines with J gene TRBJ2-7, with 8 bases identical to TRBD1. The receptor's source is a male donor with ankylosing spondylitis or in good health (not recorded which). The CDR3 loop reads CASSTDRGEQYF. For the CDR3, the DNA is TGTGCCAGCAGTACAGACAGGGGCGAGCAGTACTTC.